A single sample is the source of the 23 T cell receptor beta chains below, sequenced in a study of blood T cell repertoires in COVID-19. This table comes from immunoSEQ multiplex PCR, and its TCRdb copy is limited to in-frame clones, with some not included. The sample carries 60,000 to 75,000 clones, around 87% recorded once. The specimen sequenced was peripheral blood. The receptors were gathered from a man aged 50 to 60 with active COVID-19.

This chain links TRBV7-2 with TRBJ1-5; TRBD1 might be the D (6 bases). CDR3 size: 15 residues. In germline, CDR1 is SGHTA, CDR2 FQGNSA. V dropped 6 bases and J dropped 6 bases, with 18 bases sitting between them. The CDR3 DNA sequence: TGTGCCAGCAGTACAAAAGGGGGAGGGAGTCAGCCCCAGCATTTT. This sequence encodes CASSTKGGGSQPQHF.

J is TRBJ2-7 and V is TRBV15, with 10 bases that match TRBD2. This CDR3 is 20 amino acids long. Per germline, CDR1 LNHNV and CDR2 YYDKDF (reference sequence). Losses at the gene ends were 0 bases for V and 0 bases for J; bases not matched to a gene: 14. The CDR3 reads CATSRDVFPASGGYSYEQYF. As DNA, the CDR3 is TGTGCCACCAGCAGAGATGTTTTCCCGGCTAGCGGGGGCTACTCCTACGAGCAGTACTTC.

The rearrangement uses TRBV6-5 and TRBJ1-1; D might be TRBD1 (5 bases). The CDR3 consists of 13 residues. CDR1 is MNHEY and CDR2 is SVGAGI in the germline V gene. The V end lost 6 bases, the J end lost 0 bases, and 8 bases lay between the germline ends. The CDR3 nucleotides read TGTGCCAGCAGAGACAGTATGAACACTGAAGCTTTCTTT. It translates to CASRDSMNTEAFF.

The rearrangement uses TRBV14 and TRBJ2-1; 9 nucleotides match TRBD1. The germline gives CDR1 SGHDN, CDR2 FVKESK. The V gene end was trimmed by 4 bases and the J gene end by 8 bases; junction bases not matched to a gene: 12. The length of the CDR3 is 16 residues. The CDR3 DNA reads TGTGCCAGCAGCCCAGAGGTCGGGACAGGGACTGATGAGCAGTTCTTC. Its protein product is CASSPEVGTGTDEQFF.

The V gene is TRBV7-3, the J gene TRBJ1-2, with 7 bases fitting TRBD1. Germline assignment: CDR1 SGHTA and CDR2 FQGTGA. The CDR3 has 15 residues. Trimming took 6 bases from V and 5 from J; bases not matched to a gene: 12. The DNA for the CDR3 is TGTGCCAGCAGGGGTATAAGACAGGGTTGGTATGGCTACACCTTC. Amino acid sequence: CASRGIRQGWYGYTF.

This chain links TRBV19 with TRBJ1-5; tentative D call: TRBD1 (5 bases). Trimming shortened V by 0 bases and J by 7 bases, and 16 bases separated the two germline ends. Germline V lookup: CDR1 LNHDA, CDR2 SQIVND (reference sequence). CDR3 size: 16 residues. CDR3 sequence reads: CASSIDLGQGLQPQHF. CDR3 coding DNA: TGTGCCAGTAGTATAGATCTCGGGCAGGGATTACAGCCCCAGCATTTT.

J is TRBJ2-4 and V is TRBV7-2; D is possibly TRBD2 (7 bases). CDR1 is SGHTA and CDR2 is FQGNSA in the germline V gene. Trimming took 0 bases from V and 9 from J, leaving 15 bases between them. CDR3 length equals 15 residues. The CDR3 loop reads CASSLAGGAAAIQYF. The CDR3 DNA reads as TGTGCCAGCAGCTTAGCGGGGGGGGCCGCGGCCATTCAGTACTTC.

This clone was detected a few times. The chain couples TRBV28 to TRBJ2-3; 12 nucleotides line up with TRBD2. The CDR3 is made up of 19 amino acids. The V and J ends lost 3 bases and 3 bases, in that order; junction bases with no gene match: 13. Germline lookup yields CDR1 MDHEN and CDR2 SYDVKM. The CDR3 region has the DNA TGTGCCAGCAGTTTTAGAACCCTAGCGGGGGGGAAACCAACAGATACGCAGTATTTT. Encoded protein: CASSFRTLAGGKPTDTQYF.

The gene calls are TRBV6-2 or TRBV6-3 and TRBJ1-1; D is uncertain. The CDR3 totals 16 residues. Per the germline V gene, CDR1 is MNHEY and CDR2 is SVGEGT. V was cut by 2 bases and J by 6 bases, with 19 bases left in between. CDR3: CASSYNPGSWRSEAFF. The CDR3 bases are TGTGCCAGCAGTTACAACCCGGGGAGCTGGAGATCTGAAGCTTTCTTT.

The J gene is TRBJ2-2, the V gene TRBV5-5; 11 nucleotides agree with TRBD2. The CDR3 consists of 17 residues. Germline V gene data show CDR1 as SGHKS and CDR2 as YYEKEE (reference sequence). V was clipped by 2 bases and J by 5 bases; unmatched bases: 8. The CDR3 region has the DNA TGTGCCAGCAGCTTATTACTAGCGGGGGATTTGACCGGGGAGCTGTTTTTT. Its protein product is CASSLLLAGDLTGELFF.

The CDR3 DNA sequence: TGTGCCAGCAGTTTATACAGGTCAACCTATGGCTACACCTTC. Protein sequence: CASSLYRSTYGYTF. The gene calls are TRBV28 and TRBJ1-2; tentative D call: TRBD1 (5 bases). This CDR3 has 14 amino acids. Germline loops: CDR1 MDHEN, CDR2 SYDVKM. Trimming took off 1 base at V and 4 bases at J, with 10 bases between the two ends.

The chain links TRBV5-5 to TRBJ2-2; D uncertain. Trimming took off 3 bases at V and 7 bases at J, with 7 bases between the two ends. CDR1 and CDR2 (germline): SGHKS, YYEKEE (reference sequence). The CDR3 covers 12 residues. CDR3 in amino acids: CASSWRFGELFF. CDR3 in DNA: TGTGCCAGCAGCTGGCGGTTCGGGGAGCTGTTTTTT.

This CDR3 reads CASRLGQRGVTDTQYF. The CDR3 DNA reads TGTGCCAGCAGATTGGGGCAGCGGGGGGTCACAGATACGCAGTATTTT. The J gene is TRBJ2-3, the V gene TRBV27, with 9 bases lining up with TRBD2. Looked up from germline, CDR1 is MNHEY and CDR2 is SMNVEV (reference sequence). The junction had 9 bases not matched to a gene; V was cut back by 6 bases and J by 2 bases. This CDR3 spans 16 amino acids.

This chain connects TRBV4-3 to TRBJ2-7; TRBD1 matches 7 bases. Germline V lookup: CDR1 LGHNA, CDR2 YSLEER. The CDR3 extends over 15 amino acids. The junction had 6 bases not matched to a gene; V was cut back by 3 bases and J by 1 base. CDR3 DNA sequence: TGCGCCAGCAGCCAGCTGACAGGGTTATCCTACGAGCAGTACTTC. This gives the protein CASSQLTGLSYEQYF.

This chain uses TRBV5-1 with TRBJ1-1; D remains unclear. Germline CDR1 SGHRS, CDR2 YFSETQ. V was shortened by 0 bases and J by 1 base, with 4 bases between the two germline ends. The CDR3 has 13 amino acids. CDR3 sequence (DNA): TGCGCCAGCAGCTTGGCTCCGAACACTGAAGCTTTCTTT. Translated, it gives CASSLAPNTEAFF.

The genes are TRBV9 and TRBJ2-1; D might be TRBD2 (5 bases). Germline loops: CDR1 SGDLS, CDR2 YYNGEE. Trimming cost V 4 bases and J 3 bases, with 8 bases left between them. This CDR3 has 13 amino acids. The CDR3 sequence: CASSYGVYNEQFF. CDR3 DNA sequence: TGTGCCAGCAGCTACGGGGTCTACAATGAGCAGTTCTTC.

This CDR3 reads CASSAHGGLNYEQYF. The CDR3 DNA reads as TGTGCCAGCAGTGCCCACGGAGGCCTGAACTACGAGCAGTACTTC. The V and J genes are TRBV6-4 and TRBJ2-7; D perhaps matches TRBD2 (5 bases). The germline V and J ends were trimmed by 4 bases and 3 bases, with 16 bases remaining between them. Germline V CDR1 and CDR2: MRHNA, SNTAGT. This CDR3 has 15 residues.

The gene calls are TRBV4-3 and TRBJ1-2; D possibly corresponds to TRBD1 (6 bases). Trimming took 1 base from V and 8 from J, leaving 20 bases between them. Germline V CDR1 and CDR2: LGHNA, YSLEER. This CDR3 comprises 16 residues. The CDR3 DNA reads TGCGCCAGCAGCCAAGTTATGACAGGCGGGGGTATAGGCTACACCTTC. As protein: CASSQVMTGGGIGYTF.

V and J are TRBV5-1 and TRBJ1-4; 9 bases line up with TRBD1. With V trimmed by 4 bases and J by 3 bases, 4 bases remained unmatched. The CDR3 is 15 amino acids. Germline V gene data show CDR1 as SGHRS and CDR2 as YFSETQ. CDR3 sequence: CASSPRTGANEKLFF. CDR3 in DNA: TGCGCCAGCAGCCCAAGGACAGGGGCTAATGAAAAACTGTTTTTT.

The chain combines TRBV27 with TRBJ2-3; D might be TRBD2 (6 bases). Germline values: CDR1 MNHEY, CDR2 SMNVEV (reference sequence). This CDR3 is built from 14 residues. V shed 4 bases and J shed 2 bases, with 10 bases lying between them. Written as DNA, the CDR3 is TGTGCCAGCAGTTCCCGGGGGATCACAGATACGCAGTATTTT. Its protein product is CASSSRGITDTQYF.

CDR3 DNA sequence: TGTGCCAGCACCCCTGGACAGGGGGGCTATGGCTACACCTTC. Amino acids: CASTPGQGGYGYTF. This chain links TRBV13 with TRBJ1-2; 10 bases align to TRBD1. V lost 7 bases to trimming and J lost 4 bases; unmatched junction nucleotides: 6. Germline V CDR1 and CDR2: PRHDT, FYEKMQ (reference sequence). The CDR3 is made up of 14 amino acids.

V gene TRBV6-5 combines with J gene TRBJ1-5; tentative D call: TRBD1 (6 bases). The CDR3 is 14 residues long. The germline CDR1 and CDR2 sequences are MNHEY and SVGAGI. The germline V and J ends were trimmed by 7 bases and 0 bases, with 10 bases remaining between them. The CDR3 sequence: CASTSGHSNQPQHF. The CDR3 DNA reads as TGTGCCAGCACCTCGGGACATAGCAATCAGCCCCAGCATTTT.

The table lists this clone with a few counts. The chain uses TRBV24-1 and TRBJ1-4; TRBD1 might be the D (5 bases). CDR3 length: 10 residues. The V end lost 9 bases, the J end lost 10 bases, and 8 bases lay between the germline ends. Germline loops: CDR1 KGHDR, CDR2 SFDVKD. CDR3 in amino acids: CATRRGKLFF. DNA of the CDR3: TGTGCCACCCGAAGGGGAAAACTGTTTTTT.